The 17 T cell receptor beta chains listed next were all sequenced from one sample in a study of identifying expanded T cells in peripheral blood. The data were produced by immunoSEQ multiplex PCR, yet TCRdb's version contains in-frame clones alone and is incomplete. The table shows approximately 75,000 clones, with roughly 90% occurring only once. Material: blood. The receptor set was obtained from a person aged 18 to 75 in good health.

Here the CDR3 reads CASSEGARGAFF. CDR3 DNA: TGTGCCAGCAGTGAAGGCGCGAGGGGAGCTTTCTTT. The rearrangement uses TRBV6-1 and TRBJ1-1; D might be TRBD1 (5 bases). Per germline, CDR1 MNHNS and CDR2 SASEGT. V was shortened by 1 base and J by 10 bases, with 10 bases between the two germline ends. CDR3 length: 12 residues.

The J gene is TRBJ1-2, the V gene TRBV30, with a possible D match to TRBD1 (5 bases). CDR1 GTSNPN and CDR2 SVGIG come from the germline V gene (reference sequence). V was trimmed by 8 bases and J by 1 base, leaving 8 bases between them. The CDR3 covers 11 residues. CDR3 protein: CAAGVNYGYTF. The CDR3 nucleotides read TGTGCCGCGGGGGTTAACTATGGCTACACCTTC.

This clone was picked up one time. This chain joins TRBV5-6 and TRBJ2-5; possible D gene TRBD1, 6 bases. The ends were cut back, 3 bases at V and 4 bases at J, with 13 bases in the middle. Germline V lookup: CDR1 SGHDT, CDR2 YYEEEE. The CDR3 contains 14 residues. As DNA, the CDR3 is TGTGCCAGCAGCTGGGCCGGGACAAGAGAGACCCAGTACTTC. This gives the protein CASSWAGTRETQYF.

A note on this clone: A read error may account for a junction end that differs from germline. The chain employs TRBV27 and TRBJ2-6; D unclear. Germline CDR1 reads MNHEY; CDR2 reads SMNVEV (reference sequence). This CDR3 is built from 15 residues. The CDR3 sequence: CASSLSSSVANVLTF. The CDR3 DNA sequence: TGTGCCAGCAGTTTATCGTCTTCTGTGGCCAACGTCCTGACTTTC.

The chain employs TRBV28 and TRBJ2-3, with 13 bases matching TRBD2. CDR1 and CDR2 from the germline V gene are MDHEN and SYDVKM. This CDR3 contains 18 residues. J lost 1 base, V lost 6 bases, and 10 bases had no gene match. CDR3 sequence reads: CASRPPWGTSGGTDTQYF. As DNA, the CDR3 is TGTGCCAGCAGACCGCCCTGGGGGACTAGCGGGGGCACAGATACGCAGTATTTT.

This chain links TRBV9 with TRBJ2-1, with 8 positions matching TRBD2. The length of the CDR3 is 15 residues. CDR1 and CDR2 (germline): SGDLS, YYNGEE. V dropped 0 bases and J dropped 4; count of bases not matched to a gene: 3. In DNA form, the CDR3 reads TGTGCCAGCAGCGTAGGCGGGGGGCCTTACAATGAGCAGTTCTTC. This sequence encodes CASSVGGGPYNEQFF.

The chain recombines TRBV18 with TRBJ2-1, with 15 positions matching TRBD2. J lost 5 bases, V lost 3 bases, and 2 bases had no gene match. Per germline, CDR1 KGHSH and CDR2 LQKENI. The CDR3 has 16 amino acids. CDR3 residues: CASSPRTSGGDNEQFF. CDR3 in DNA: TGTGCCAGCTCACCGCGGACTAGCGGGGGGGACAATGAGCAGTTCTTC.

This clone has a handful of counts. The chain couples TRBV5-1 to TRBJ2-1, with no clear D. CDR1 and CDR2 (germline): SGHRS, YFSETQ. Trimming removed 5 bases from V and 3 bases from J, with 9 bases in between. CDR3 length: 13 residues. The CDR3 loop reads CASRLSVYNEQFF. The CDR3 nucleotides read TGCGCCAGCAGGTTATCTGTCTACAATGAGCAGTTCTTC. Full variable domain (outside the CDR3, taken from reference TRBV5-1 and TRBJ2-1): KAGVTQTPRYLIKTRGQQVTLSCSPISGHRSVSWYQQTPGQGLQFLFEYFSETQRNKGNFPGRFSGRQFSNSRSEMNVSTLELGDSALYLCASRLSVYNEQFFGPGTRLTVL.

CDR3 loop: CASSDYSYQETQYF. The CDR3 DNA sequence: TGTGCCAGTAGTGACTACTCGTACCAAGAGACCCAGTACTTC. The genes are TRBV19 and TRBJ2-5, with D possibly TRBD2 on 5 matching bases. V lost 5 bases and J lost 0, with 10 bases in between. There are 14 residues in the CDR3. Germline assignment: CDR1 LNHDA and CDR2 SQIVND (reference sequence).

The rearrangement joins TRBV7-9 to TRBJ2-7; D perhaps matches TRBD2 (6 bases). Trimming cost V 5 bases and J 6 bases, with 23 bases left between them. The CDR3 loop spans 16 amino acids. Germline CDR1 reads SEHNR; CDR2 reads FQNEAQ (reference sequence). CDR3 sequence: CASSPGLALRVSEQYF. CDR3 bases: TGTGCCAGCAGCCCCGGGCTAGCGTTAAGGGTAAGCGAGCAGTACTTC. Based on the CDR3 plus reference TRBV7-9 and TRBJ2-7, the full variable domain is DTGVSQNPRHKITKRGQNVTFRCDPISEHNRLYWYRQTLGQGPEFLTYFQNEAQLEKSRLLSDRFSAERPKGSFSTLEIQRTEQGDSAMYLCASSPGLALRVSEQYFGPGTRLTVT.

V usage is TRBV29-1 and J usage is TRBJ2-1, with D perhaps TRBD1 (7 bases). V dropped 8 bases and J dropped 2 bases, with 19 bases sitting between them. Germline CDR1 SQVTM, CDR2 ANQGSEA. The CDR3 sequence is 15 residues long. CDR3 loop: CSTGGGQLTYNEQFF. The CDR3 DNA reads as TGCAGCACTGGAGGGGGCCAGCTTACCTACAATGAGCAGTTCTTC.

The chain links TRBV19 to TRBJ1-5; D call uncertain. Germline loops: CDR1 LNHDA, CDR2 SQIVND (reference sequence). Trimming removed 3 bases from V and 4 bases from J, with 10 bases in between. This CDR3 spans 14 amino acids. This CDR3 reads CASSIGWANQPQHF. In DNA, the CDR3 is TGTGCCAGTAGTATCGGCTGGGCAAATCAGCCCCAGCATTTT.

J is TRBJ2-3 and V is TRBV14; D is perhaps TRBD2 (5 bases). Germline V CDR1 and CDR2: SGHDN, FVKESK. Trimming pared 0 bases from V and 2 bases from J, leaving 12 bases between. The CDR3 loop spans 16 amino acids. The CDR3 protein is CASSQERGGSTDTQYF. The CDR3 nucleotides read TGTGCCAGCAGCCAAGAAAGAGGCGGGTCCACAGATACGCAGTATTTT.

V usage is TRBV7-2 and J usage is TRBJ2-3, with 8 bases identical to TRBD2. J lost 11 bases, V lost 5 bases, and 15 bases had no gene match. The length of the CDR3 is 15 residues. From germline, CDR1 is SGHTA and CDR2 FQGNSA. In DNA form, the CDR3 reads TGTGCCAGCAGCACAACCTCTAGCGGGCCTTGGATGCAGTATTTT. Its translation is CASSTTSSGPWMQYF.

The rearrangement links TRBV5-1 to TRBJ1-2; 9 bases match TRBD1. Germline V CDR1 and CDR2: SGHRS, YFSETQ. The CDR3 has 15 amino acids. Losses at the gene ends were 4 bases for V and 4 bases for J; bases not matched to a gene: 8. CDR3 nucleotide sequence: TGCGCCAGCAGCCCGGGACAGGGAAGCGTCTATGGCTACACCTTC. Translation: CASSPGQGSVYGYTF.

The CDR3 coding sequence is TGTGCCAGCAGCGAGTCAGGAGCTGGAAACACCATATATTTT. This sequence encodes CASSESGAGNTIYF. The V gene is TRBV9, the J gene TRBJ1-3; D is unresolved. The CDR3 runs 14 residues. Germline CDR1 reads SGDLS; CDR2 reads YYNGEE. V lost 3 bases to trimming and J lost 2 bases, with 9 bases between them.

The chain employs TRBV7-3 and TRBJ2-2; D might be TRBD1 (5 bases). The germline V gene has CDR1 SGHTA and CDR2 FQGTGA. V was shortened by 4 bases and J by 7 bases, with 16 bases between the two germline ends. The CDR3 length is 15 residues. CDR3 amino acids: CASSSVAGLGGELFF. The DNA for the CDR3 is TGTGCCAGCAGCTCTGTTGCAGGGCTGGGCGGGGAGCTGTTTTTT.